Given below is one TCR beta chain in context. Its antigen is still unknown. This specimen belongs to a study of T cell responses to AZD1222 COVID-19 vaccine. Clones were sequenced by immunoSEQ multiplex PCR, and TCRdb holds only the in-frame ones, with some missing. The profile shows around 65,000 clones, 81% of them singletons. Study outcomes and limitations: Increased Spike-specific TCR breadth and depth were observed after two AZD1222 doses. Donors, mostly white British, included more females; clonal diversity was possibly underestimated.

The sequence derives from an adult who received the AZD1222 COVID-19 vaccine. The source material was peripheral blood, sampled 28 days after the second AZD1222 dose.

CDR3 DNA: TGTGCCAGCAGCCAAGGCCTAGCGGGGGCGTCCTACAATGAGCAGTTCTTC. Amino acid sequence: CASSQGLAGASYNEQFF. The chain couples TRBV3-1 (or the pseudogene TRBV3-2) to TRBJ2-1; 10 positions match TRBD2. The V gene's germline CDR1 is LGHDT and CDR2 YNNKEL (reference sequence). CDR3 length: 17 residues. J lost 1 base, V lost 1 base, and 4 bases had no gene match.